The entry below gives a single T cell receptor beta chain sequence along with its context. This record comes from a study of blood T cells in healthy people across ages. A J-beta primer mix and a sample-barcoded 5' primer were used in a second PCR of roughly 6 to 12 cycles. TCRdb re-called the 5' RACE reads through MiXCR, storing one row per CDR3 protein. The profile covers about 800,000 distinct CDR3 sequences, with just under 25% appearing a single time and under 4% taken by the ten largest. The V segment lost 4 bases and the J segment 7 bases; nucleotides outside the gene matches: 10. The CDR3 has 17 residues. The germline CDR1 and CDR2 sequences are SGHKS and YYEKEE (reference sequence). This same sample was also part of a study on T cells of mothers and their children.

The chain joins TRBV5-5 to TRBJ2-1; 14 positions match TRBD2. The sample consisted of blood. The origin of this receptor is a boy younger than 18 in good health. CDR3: CASSLYRTSGRWNEQFF. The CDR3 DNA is TGTGCCAGCAGCCTATATCGGACTAGCGGGAGGTGGAATGAGCAGTTCTTC.